This T cell receptor beta chain was observed in a study of blood T cells in healthy people across ages. Points from the study as a whole: Nothing was known about donor CMV status, and this possibly confounded expanded clonotype changes.

The use of a sample-barcoded 5' primer and a J-beta primer mix characterized a second PCR of about 6 to 11 cycles. Every individual sample yielded 2.5 million or more paired-end reads (each containing CDR3). TCRdb re-called the 5' RACE reads through MiXCR, storing one row per CDR3 protein. The profile shows some 1.4 million distinct CDR3 sequences, around two fifths of them singletons. CDR1 DFQATT and CDR2 SNEGSKA come from the germline V gene (reference sequence). V was shortened by 0 bases and J by 1 base, with 12 bases between the two germline ends. CDR3 length: 15 residues. With each sample, at least 5 micrograms of total RNA were extracted. This clonotype has a handful of counts. Its matching antigen is unknown.

The receptor was derived from a woman aged 18-29 years in good health. The chain employs TRBV20-1 and TRBJ2-5; D not resolved. Sequences were obtained from blood. CDR3 protein: CSARDLGWAQETQYF. The CDR3 DNA sequence: TGCAGTGCTAGAGATCTCGGATGGGCCCAAGAGACCCAGTACTTC.